The text below deals with one T cell receptor beta chain. The target antigen is unknown. Donors were drawn from the approximately 110-subject validation cohort, separate from the approximately 670-subject first cohort. The protocol was immunoSEQ multiplex PCR, while the TCRdb copy is restricted to in-frame clones and leaves out a portion. The sample records under 200,000 clones, more than 80% being singletons. These data originate in a study of cytomegalovirus exposure and HLA in healthy donors. General study results and limits: Researchers counted around 180 TCR beta chains as cytomegalovirus-associated.

Germline loops: CDR1 SGHVS, CDR2 FQNEAQ. This CDR3 spans 16 amino acids. V trimming: 4 bases; J trimming: 7 bases; junction bases outside the gene matches: 5. The chain recombines TRBV7-8 with TRBJ2-2; TRBD2 matches at 14 bases. The receptor was isolated from a woman aged 18 to 35 in good health and CMV-seropositive. The sample taken for sequencing was PBMCs. The CDR3 nucleotides are TGTGCCAGCAGCTCGGGACTAGCGGGGGTGGACGGGGAGCTGTTTTTT. Translated, it gives CASSSGLAGVDGELFF. Based on the CDR3 plus reference TRBV7-8 and TRBJ2-2, the full variable domain is GAGVSQSPRYKVAKRGQDVALRCDPISGHVSLFWYQQALGQGPEFLTYFQNEAQLDKSGLPSDRFFAERPEGSVSTLKIQRTQQEDSAVYLCASSSGLAGVDGELFFGEGSRLTVL.